This T cell receptor beta chain originates from a study of neurological immune-mediated disorders. Study outcomes and limitations: No expanded-clone CDR3 amino acid sequence recurred across subjects, suggesting private TCR-beta repertoires. HTLV-1-associated myelopathy ranked highest for TCR clonal expansion and multiple sclerosis lowest, beneath healthy controls.

The unsorted libraries were produced from 2 million PBMCs held at -80 C. The length of the CDR3 is 14 residues. The germline CDR1 and CDR2 sequences are DFQATT and SNEGSKA (reference sequence). The V end was cut by 2 bases, the J end by 5 bases, with 16 bases between. A word on this clonotype: What it recognizes is unknown. A much bigger clone sits one base away, suggesting this may be a read error.

TCRdb redid the calling of the 5' RACE reads with MiXCR, one entry per CDR3 protein. The sample records about 50,000 distinct CDR3 sequences, over 9% being singletons. The TCR originated in an older man with HTLV-1-associated myelopathy (HAM/TSP). Material for sequencing was PBMCs. The rearrangement joins TRBV20-1 to TRBJ2-7, with unresolved D. CDR3 loop: CSARTLRSVHEQYF. The CDR3 region has the DNA TGCAGTGCTAGAACCCTCAGGAGCGTCCACGAGCAGTACTTC.